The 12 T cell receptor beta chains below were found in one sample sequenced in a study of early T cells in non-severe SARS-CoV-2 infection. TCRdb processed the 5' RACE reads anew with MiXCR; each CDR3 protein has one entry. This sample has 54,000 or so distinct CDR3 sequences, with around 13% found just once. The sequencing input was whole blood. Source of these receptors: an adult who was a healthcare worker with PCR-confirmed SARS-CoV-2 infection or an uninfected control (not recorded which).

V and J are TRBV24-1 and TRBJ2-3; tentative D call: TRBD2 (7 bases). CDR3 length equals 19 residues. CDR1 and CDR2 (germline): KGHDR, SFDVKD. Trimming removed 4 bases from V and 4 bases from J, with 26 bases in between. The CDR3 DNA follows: TGTGCCACCAGTGACCCCGCCCCGAGGCAGGGGAGGGGACCAGATACGCAGTATTTT. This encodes CATSDPAPRQGRGPDTQYF.

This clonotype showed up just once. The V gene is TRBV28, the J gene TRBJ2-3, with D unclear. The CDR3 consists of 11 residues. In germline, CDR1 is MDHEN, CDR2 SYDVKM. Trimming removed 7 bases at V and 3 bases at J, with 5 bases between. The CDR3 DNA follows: TGTGCCAGCACTAAAACAGATACGCAGTATTTT. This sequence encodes CASTKTDTQYF.

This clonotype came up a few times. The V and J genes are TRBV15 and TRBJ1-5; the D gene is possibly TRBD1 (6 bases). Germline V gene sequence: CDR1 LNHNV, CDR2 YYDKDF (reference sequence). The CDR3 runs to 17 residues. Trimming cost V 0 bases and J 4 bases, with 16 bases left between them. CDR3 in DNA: TGTGCCACCAGCAGAGATCTCTTAGCAGGGGAGAATCAGCCCCAGCATTTT. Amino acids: CATSRDLLAGENQPQHF.

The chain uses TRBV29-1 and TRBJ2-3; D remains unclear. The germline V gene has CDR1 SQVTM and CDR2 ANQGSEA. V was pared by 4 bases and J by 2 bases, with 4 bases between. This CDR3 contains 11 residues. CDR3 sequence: CSVGNTDTQYF. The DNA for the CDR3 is TGCAGCGTTGGGAACACAGATACGCAGTATTTT.

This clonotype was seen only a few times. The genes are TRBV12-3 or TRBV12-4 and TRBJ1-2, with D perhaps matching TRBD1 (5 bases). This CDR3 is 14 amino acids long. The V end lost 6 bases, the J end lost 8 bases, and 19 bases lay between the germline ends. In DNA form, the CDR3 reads TGTGCCAGCAGCTGGCTCGGGGGGACGAGCGGCTACACCTTC. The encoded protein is CASSWLGGTSGYTF.

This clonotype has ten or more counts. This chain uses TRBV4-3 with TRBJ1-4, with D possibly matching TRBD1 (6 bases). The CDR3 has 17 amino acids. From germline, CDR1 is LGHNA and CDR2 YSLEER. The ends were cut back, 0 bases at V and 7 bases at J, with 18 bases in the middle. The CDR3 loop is CASSQDLAGGAGEKLFF. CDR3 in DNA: TGCGCCAGCAGCCAAGATTTGGCGGGGGGCGCAGGTGAAAAACTGTTTTTT.

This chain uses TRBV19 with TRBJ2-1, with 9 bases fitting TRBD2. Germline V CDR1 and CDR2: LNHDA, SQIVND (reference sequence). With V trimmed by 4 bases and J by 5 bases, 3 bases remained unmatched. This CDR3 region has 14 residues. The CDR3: CASSSGGEDNEQFF. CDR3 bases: TGTGCCAGTAGTAGCGGGGGGGAAGACAATGAGCAGTTCTTC.

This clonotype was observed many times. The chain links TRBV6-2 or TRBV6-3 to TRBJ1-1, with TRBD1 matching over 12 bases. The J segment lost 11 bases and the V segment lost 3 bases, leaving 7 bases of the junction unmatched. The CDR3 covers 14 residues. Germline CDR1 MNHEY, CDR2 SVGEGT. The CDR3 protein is CASSYSGTGGEAFF. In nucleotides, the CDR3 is TGTGCCAGCAGTTATTCCGGGACAGGGGGCGAGGCTTTCTTT.

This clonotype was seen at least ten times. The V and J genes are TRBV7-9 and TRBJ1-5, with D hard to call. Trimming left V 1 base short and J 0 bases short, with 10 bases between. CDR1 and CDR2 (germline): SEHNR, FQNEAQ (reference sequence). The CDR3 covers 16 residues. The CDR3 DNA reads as TGTGCCAGCAGCTTAGAGGTTTCTCATAGCAATCAGCCCCAGCATTTT. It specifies CASSLEVSHSNQPQHF.

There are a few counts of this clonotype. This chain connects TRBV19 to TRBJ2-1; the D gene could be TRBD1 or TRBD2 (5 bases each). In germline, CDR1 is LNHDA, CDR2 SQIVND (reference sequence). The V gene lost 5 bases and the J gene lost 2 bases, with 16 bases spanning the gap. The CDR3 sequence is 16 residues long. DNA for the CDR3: TGTGCCAGTAGTCCGGGGACCGTCCAGGCCTACAATGAGCAGTTCTTC. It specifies CASSPGTVQAYNEQFF.

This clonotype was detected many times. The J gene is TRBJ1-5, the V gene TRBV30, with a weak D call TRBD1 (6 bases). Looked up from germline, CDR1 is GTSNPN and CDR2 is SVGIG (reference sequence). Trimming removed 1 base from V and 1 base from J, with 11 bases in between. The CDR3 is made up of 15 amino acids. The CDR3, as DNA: TGTGCCTGGAGTGGCGGACAGACCAGCAATCAGCCCCAGCATTTT. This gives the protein CAWSGGQTSNQPQHF.

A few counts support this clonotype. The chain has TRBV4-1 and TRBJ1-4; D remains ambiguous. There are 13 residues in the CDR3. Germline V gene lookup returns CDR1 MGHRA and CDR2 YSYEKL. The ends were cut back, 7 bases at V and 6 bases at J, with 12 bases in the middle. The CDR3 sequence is CASKGEGDEKLFF. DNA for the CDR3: TGCGCCAGCAAGGGCGAGGGAGATGAAAAACTGTTTTTT.